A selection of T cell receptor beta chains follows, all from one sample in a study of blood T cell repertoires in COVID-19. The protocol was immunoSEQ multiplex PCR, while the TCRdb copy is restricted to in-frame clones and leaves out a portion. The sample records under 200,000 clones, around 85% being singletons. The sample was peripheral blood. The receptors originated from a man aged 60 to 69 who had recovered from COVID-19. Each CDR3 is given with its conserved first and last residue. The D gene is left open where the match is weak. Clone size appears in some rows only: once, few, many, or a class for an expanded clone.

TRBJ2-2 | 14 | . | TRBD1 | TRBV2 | CASSEGTGAGELFF | TGTGCCAGCAGTGAAGGGACAGGGGCCGGGGAGCTGTTTTTT
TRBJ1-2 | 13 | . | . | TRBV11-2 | CASSRRDSYGYTF | TGTGCCAGCAGCCGCAGGGATTCCTATGGCTACACCTTC
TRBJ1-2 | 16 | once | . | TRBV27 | CASSPRGREEVYGYTF | TGTGCCAGCAGCCCTAGGGGTAGGGAAGAGGTCTATGGCTACACCTTC
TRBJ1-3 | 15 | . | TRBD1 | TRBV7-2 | CASSVTGQTGNTIYF | TGTGCCAGCAGCGTTACGGGACAGACTGGAAACACCATATATTTT
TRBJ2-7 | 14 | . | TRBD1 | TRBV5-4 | CASSSRQGYDEQYF | TGTGCCAGCAGCTCCCGACAGGGGTACGACGAGCAGTACTTC
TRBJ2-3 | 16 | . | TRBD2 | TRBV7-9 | CASSFGLAGHGDTQYF | TGTGCCAGCAGCTTTGGCCTAGCGGGGCACGGTGATACGCAGTATTTT
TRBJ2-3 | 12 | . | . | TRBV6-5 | CATGRGTDTQYF | TGTGCCACTGGGAGAGGAACAGATACGCAGTATTTT
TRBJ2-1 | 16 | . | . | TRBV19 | CASSPPSPGQWNEQFF | TGTGCCAGTAGTCCCCCTAGTCCCGGACAGTGGAATGAGCAGTTCTTC
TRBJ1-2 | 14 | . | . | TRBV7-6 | CASSLDRAGYGYTF | TGTGCCAGCAGCTTAGACAGGGCAGGATATGGCTACACCTTC
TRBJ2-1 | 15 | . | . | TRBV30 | CAGEGVSSSYNEQFF | TGTGCCGGAGAGGGAGTCTCCAGCTCCTACAATGAGCAGTTCTTC
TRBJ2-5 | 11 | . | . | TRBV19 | CASRREETQYF | TGTGCCAGTAGGAGGGAAGAGACCCAGTACTTC
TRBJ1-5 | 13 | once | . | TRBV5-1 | CASSLAGDQPQHF | TGCGCCAGCAGCTTGGCGGGGGATCAGCCCCAGCATTTT
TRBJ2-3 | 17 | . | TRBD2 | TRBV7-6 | CASSLVPSGVSTDTQYF | TGTGCCAGCAGCTTAGTTCCTAGCGGGGTGAGTACAGATACGCAGTATTTT
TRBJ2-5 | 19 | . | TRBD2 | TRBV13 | CASSFRLAGAIGYQETQYF | TGTGCCAGCAGCTTTCGACTAGCGGGGGCCATCGGGTACCAAGAGACCCAGTACTTC
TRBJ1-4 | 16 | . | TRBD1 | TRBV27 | CASSFTSQGEVEKLFF | TGTGCCAGCAGTTTTACCTCACAGGGGGAGGTGGAAAAACTGTTTTTT
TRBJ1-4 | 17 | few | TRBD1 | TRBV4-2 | CASSQVDRDRPNEKLFF | TGTGCCAGCAGCCAAGTGGACAGGGATAGGCCTAATGAAAAACTGTTTTTT
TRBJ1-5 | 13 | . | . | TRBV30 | CAWSKDSHQPQHF | TGTGCCTGGAGTAAGGACAGCCATCAGCCCCAGCATTTT
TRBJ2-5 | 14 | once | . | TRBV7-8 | CAGGTAGAAGTQYF | TGTGCCGGGGGTACGGCGGGGGCCGCGGGGACCCAGTACTTC
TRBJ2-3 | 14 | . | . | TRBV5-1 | CASSSPGGTDTQYF | TGCGCCAGCAGCTCCCCAGGAGGAACAGATACGCAGTATTTT
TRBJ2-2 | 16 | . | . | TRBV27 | CASNKLAGLNTGELFF | TGTGCCAGCAACAAGCTCGCGGGTTTGAACACCGGGGAGCTGTTTTTT
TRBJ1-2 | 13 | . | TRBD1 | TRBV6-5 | CASLAQGIYGYTF | TGTGCCAGCTTAGCACAGGGGATCTATGGCTACACCTTC
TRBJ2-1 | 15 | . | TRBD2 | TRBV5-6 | CASSLRTRRYNEQFF | TGTGCCAGCAGCTTACGGACTAGGCGGTACAATGAGCAGTTCTTC
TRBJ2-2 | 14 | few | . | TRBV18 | CASSPRGGTGELFF | TGTGCCAGCTCACCACGAGGGGGCACCGGGGAGCTGTTTTTT
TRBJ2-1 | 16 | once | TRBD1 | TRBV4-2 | CASSREDRGVYNEQFF | TGTGCCAGCAGCCGAGAAGACAGGGGAGTCTACAATGAGCAGTTCTTC
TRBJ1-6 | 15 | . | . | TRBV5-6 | CASSLVAEDNSPLHF | TGTGCCAGCAGCTTGGTGGCAGAAGATAATTCACCCCTCCACTTT
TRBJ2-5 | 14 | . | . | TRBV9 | CASSVEQGRETQYF | TGTGCCAGCAGCGTAGAACAGGGAAGAGAGACCCAGTACTTC
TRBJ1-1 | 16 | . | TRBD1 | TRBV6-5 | CASSHYPGQGGTEAFF | TGTGCCAGCAGTCACTATCCGGGACAGGGGGGCACTGAAGCTTTCTTT
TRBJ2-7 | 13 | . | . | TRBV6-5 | CASRELGGYEQYF | TGTGCCAGCAGGGAGTTAGGTGGCTACGAGCAGTACTTC
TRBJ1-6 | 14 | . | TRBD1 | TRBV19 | CASKTTGVRSPLHF | TGTGCCAGTAAGACCACAGGGGTCAGATCACCCCTCCACTTT
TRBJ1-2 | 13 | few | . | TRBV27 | CASSGQGKGGYTF | TGTGCCAGCAGTGGCCAGGGGAAGGGTGGCTACACCTTC
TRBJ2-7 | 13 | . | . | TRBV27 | CASSFNRDTEQYF | TGTGCCAGCAGTTTCAACCGGGACACCGAGCAGTACTTC
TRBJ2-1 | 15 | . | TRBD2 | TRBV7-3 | CASSISGGRNNEQFF | TGTGCCAGCAGCATTAGCGGGGGCCGGAACAATGAGCAGTTCTTC
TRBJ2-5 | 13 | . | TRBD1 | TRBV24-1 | CATRAGQGGTQYF | TGTGCCACCAGGGCGGGACAGGGGGGGACCCAGTACTTC
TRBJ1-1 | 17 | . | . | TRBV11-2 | CASSFRGMAGMNTEAFF | TGTGCCAGCAGCTTCCGGGGGATGGCAGGGATGAACACTGAAGCTTTCTTT
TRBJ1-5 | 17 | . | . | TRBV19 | CASSILRGFYSNQPQHF | TGTGCCAGTAGTATATTAAGGGGATTCTATAGCAATCAGCCCCAGCATTTT
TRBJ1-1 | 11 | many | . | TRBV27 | CATRAYTEAFF | TGTGCCACGCGGGCCTACACTGAAGCTTTCTTT
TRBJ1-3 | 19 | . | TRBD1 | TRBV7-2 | CASSPRGATGGQSGNTIYF | TGTGCCAGCAGCCCACGGGGTGCGACAGGGGGCCAATCTGGAAACACCATATATTTT
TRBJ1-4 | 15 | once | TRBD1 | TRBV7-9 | CASSYDRGSGEKLFF | TGTGCCAGCAGCTACGACAGGGGTTCGGGTGAAAAACTGTTTTTT
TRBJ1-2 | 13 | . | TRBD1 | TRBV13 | CASSLQGNYGYTF | TGTGCCAGCAGCCTACAGGGGAACTATGGCTACACCTTC
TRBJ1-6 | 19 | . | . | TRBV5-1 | CASSLFASERGSYNSPLHF | TGCGCCAGCAGCTTGTTCGCCAGTGAGAGAGGCTCCTATAATTCACCCCTCCACTTT
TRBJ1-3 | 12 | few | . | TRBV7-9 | CASSLYGNTIYF | TGTGCCAGCAGCTTATATGGAAACACCATATATTTT
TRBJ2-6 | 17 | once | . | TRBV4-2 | CASSHFSVTSGANVLTF | TGTGCCAGCAGCCATTTCTCAGTCACCTCTGGGGCCAACGTCCTGACTTTC
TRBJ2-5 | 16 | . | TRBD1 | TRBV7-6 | CASSPIYDRGRETQYF | TGTGCCAGCAGCCCAATATACGACAGGGGCAGGGAGACCCAGTACTTC
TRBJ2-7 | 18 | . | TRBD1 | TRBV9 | CASSVGSDSRNRGREQYF | TGTGCCAGCAGCGTAGGGAGCGATTCCCGTAACAGGGGGCGCGAGCAGTACTTC
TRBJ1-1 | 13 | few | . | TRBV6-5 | CASSYWEDTEAFF | TGTGCCAGCAGTTACTGGGAGGACACTGAAGCTTTCTTT
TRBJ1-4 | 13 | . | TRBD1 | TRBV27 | CASRSQGEVKLFF | TGTGCCAGCAGGTCACAGGGGGAGGTTAAACTGTTTTTT
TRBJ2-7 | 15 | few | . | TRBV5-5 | CASSLASEDSYEQYF | TGTGCCAGCAGCTTGGCGTCAGAAGACTCCTACGAGCAGTACTTC
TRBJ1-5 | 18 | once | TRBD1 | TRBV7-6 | CASSLRQGTGDWRQPQHF | TGTGCCAGCAGCTTGAGACAGGGCACCGGAGACTGGCGACAGCCCCAGCATTTT
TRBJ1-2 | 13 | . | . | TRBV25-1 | CASSERGNYGYTF | TGTGCCAGCAGTGAAAGGGGGAACTATGGCTACACCTTC
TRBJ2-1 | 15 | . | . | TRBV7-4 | CASSFQGQGPNEQFF | TGTGCCAGCAGCTTCCAGGGTCAGGGCCCCAATGAGCAGTTCTTC
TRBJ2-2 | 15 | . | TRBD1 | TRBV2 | CASSRDGTETGELFF | TGTGCCAGCAGTCGGGACGGGACAGAGACCGGGGAGCTGTTTTTT
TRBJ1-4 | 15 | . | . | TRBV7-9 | CASSLPLMGGEKLFF | TGTGCCAGCAGCTTACCACTTATGGGGGGTGAAAAACTGTTTTTT
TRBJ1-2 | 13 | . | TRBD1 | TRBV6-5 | CASSYGTGHGYTF | TGTGCCAGCAGTTACGGGACAGGGCATGGCTACACCTTC
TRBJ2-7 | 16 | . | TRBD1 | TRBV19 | CASSMEPGTGRDEQYF | TGTGCCAGTAGTATGGAGCCCGGGACAGGGAGGGACGAGCAGTACTTC
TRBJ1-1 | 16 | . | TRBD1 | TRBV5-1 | CASSPIDRDRDTEAFF | TGCGCCAGCAGCCCCATCGACAGGGACAGAGACACTGAAGCTTTCTTT
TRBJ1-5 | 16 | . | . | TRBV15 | CATSRDLGQDYQPQHF | TGTGCCACCAGCAGAGATTTAGGGCAGGACTATCAGCCCCAGCATTTT
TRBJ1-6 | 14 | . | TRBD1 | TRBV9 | CASSYTGEESPLHF | TGTGCCAGCAGCTATACAGGGGAGGAATCACCCCTCCACTTT